These 8 T cell receptor beta chains originate from one sample sequenced in a study of technical replicates of blood from several donors. The assay was immunoSEQ multiplex PCR, and TCRdb's table has in-frame clones only and misses some. The repertoire holds about 62,000 clones, 89% seen once, with more than 4.5% in the top ten. Specimen: PBMCs. Receptors were obtained from a human donor in good health. Some clones in this sample may be carry-over from other donors' samples.

J is TRBJ2-2 and V is TRBV9; 15 positions agree with TRBD2. This CDR3 is 18 amino acids long. The junction had 8 bases not matched to a gene; V was cut back by 3 bases and J by 5 bases. Germline-derived CDR1 and CDR2 are SGDLS and YYNGEE. CDR3 in amino acids: CASSARGLAGGRTGELFF. In DNA form, the CDR3 reads TGTGCCAGCAGCGCACGAGGACTAGCGGGGGGGCGGACCGGGGAGCTGTTTTTT.

The chain has TRBV27 and TRBJ2-5; 8 bases align to TRBD2. CDR1 is MNHEY, CDR2 SMNVEV, per germline (reference sequence). V was pared by 8 bases and J by 5 bases, with 19 bases of the junction left unmatched. The CDR3 is 17 residues long. CDR3 coding DNA: TGTGCCAGCGCCCGGGGGGGCGCGGTCTATCAGCGGGAGACCCAGTACTTC. This sequence encodes CASARGGAVYQRETQYF.

The table lists this clone with a few counts. The chain recombines TRBV7-3 with TRBJ2-3, with 7 bases aligning to TRBD1. Germline V gene lookup returns CDR1 SGHTA and CDR2 FQGTGA. The CDR3 has 13 residues. Trimming took 3 bases from V and 4 from J; bases not matched to a gene: 1. The CDR3 is CASSFTGADTQYF. The CDR3 DNA follows: TGTGCCAGCAGCTTCACAGGGGCAGATACGCAGTATTTT.

The chain couples TRBV27 to TRBJ1-2, with TRBD1 identical over 8 bases. The junction had 10 bases not matched to a gene; V was cut back by 6 bases and J by 7 bases. There are 14 residues in the CDR3. The germline V gene has CDR1 MNHEY and CDR2 SMNVEV (reference sequence). The CDR3 DNA follows: TGTGCCAGCAGCACGGACAGGGTTAGTTCTGGCTACACCTTC. This sequence encodes CASSTDRVSSGYTF.

This chain connects TRBV19 to TRBJ2-5, with TRBD2 identical over 12 bases. The V gene end was trimmed by 6 bases and the J gene end by 5 bases; junction bases not matched to a gene: 19. The V gene's germline CDR1 is LNHDA and CDR2 SQIVND (reference sequence). The length of the CDR3 is 19 residues. The CDR3 region has the DNA TGTGCCAGTAGAGGTGTTGGGTTTACTAGCGGGAGGTTCGGGGAGACCCAGTACTTC. It translates to CASRGVGFTSGRFGETQYF.

The J gene is TRBJ1-6, the V gene TRBV2; D gene unclear. The germline V gene has CDR1 SNHLY and CDR2 FYNNEI. This CDR3 has 14 residues. The ends were cut back, 7 bases at V and 6 bases at J, with 13 bases in the middle. The CDR3 protein is CASNPVPFNSPLHF. As DNA, the CDR3 is TGTGCCAGCAACCCAGTACCATTTAATTCACCCCTCCACTTT.

The J gene is TRBJ2-3, the V gene TRBV10-3; D unresolved. V was cut by 0 bases and J by 4 bases, with 17 bases left in between. Per germline, CDR1 ENHRY and CDR2 SYGVKD. The CDR3 spans 17 residues. In DNA form, the CDR3 reads TGTGCCATCAGTGAGTCGGCGCTAGTAAGTGGTCCAGATACGCAGTATTTT. It is translated as CAISESALVSGPDTQYF.

This clone was seen a single time. The chain carries TRBV19 and TRBJ2-1; D perhaps matches TRBD2 (6 bases). Trimming took 7 bases from V and 7 from J, leaving 17 bases between them. Germline loops: CDR1 LNHDA, CDR2 SQIVND (reference sequence). The CDR3 has 14 amino acids. The CDR3 reads CASKVPGDRNEQFF. In DNA, the CDR3 is TGTGCCAGTAAGGTGCCGGGAGATAGGAATGAGCAGTTCTTC.